These 32 T cell receptor beta chains came from one sample sequenced in a study of cytomegalovirus exposure and HLA in healthy donors. Researchers ran the PCR with 60 Vbeta and 13 Jbeta primers. Libraries were prepared by immunoSEQ multiplex PCR; TCRdb keeps only in-frame clonotypes and omits some of them. Among approximately 180,000 clones listed, over 75% were seen once. The sequencing input was PBMCs. These receptors all come from a girl under three years old in good health and CMV-seronegative.

The chain recombines TRBV5-1 with TRBJ2-2; 9 nucleotides match TRBD1. The CDR3 sequence is 15 residues long. The junction had 5 bases not matched to a gene; V was cut back by 4 bases and J by 4 bases. Per germline, CDR1 SGHRS and CDR2 YFSETQ. The CDR3 coding sequence is TGCGCCAGCAGCGGGGGACAGGGTAGCACCGGGGAGCTGTTTTTT. Translating it yields CASSGGQGSTGELFF.

This clone was seen a handful of times. This chain connects TRBV27 to TRBJ2-2, with D perhaps matching TRBD1 (6 bases). This CDR3 comprises 16 residues. Trimming removed 2 bases from V and 8 bases from J, with 18 bases in between. Germline-derived CDR1 and CDR2 are MNHEY and SMNVEV (reference sequence). The CDR3 nucleotides read TGTGCCAGCAGTTTAACTCAAGACAGGTCTCGGGGGGAGCTGTTTTTT. The encoded protein is CASSLTQDRSRGELFF.

The V and J genes are TRBV10-3 and TRBJ2-7, with 8 positions matching TRBD1. The CDR3 has 13 amino acids. V lost 10 bases and J lost 4; bases outside the gene matches: 9. The germline V gene encodes CDR1 ENHRY and CDR2 SYGVKD. CDR3 nucleotide sequence: TGTGCCACTTACCGGGGACAGGAGTACGAGCAGTACTTC. It translates to CATYRGQEYEQYF.

The rearrangement joins TRBV14 to TRBJ2-5; D perhaps matches TRBD2 (6 bases). There are 12 residues in the CDR3. The germline V gene encodes CDR1 SGHDN and CDR2 FVKESK. V gave up 4 bases and J gave up 5 bases, with 8 bases separating them. CDR3: CASSRRGETQYF. The CDR3 bases are TGTGCCAGCAGCCGCCGGGGGGAGACCCAGTACTTC.

As DNA, the CDR3 is TGTGCCAGCAGTGAATACCTCGATAATTCACCCCTCCACTTT. This gives the protein CASSEYLDNSPLHF. This chain joins TRBV25-1 and TRBJ1-6; D is ambiguous. With 0 bases removed from V and 5 bases from J, the gap between germline ends came to 5 bases. The CDR3 totals 14 residues. From germline, CDR1 is MGHDK and CDR2 SYGVNS.

A few counts support this clone. The chain couples TRBV13 to TRBJ2-1; 9 bases agree with TRBD2. The CDR3 loop spans 16 amino acids. Germline loops: CDR1 PRHDT, CDR2 FYEKMQ (reference sequence). The junction had 6 bases not matched to a gene; V was cut back by 2 bases and J by 4 bases. CDR3 sequence: CASSLFETSGYNEQFF. The CDR3 nucleotides are TGTGCCAGCAGCTTATTCGAGACTAGCGGATACAATGAGCAGTTCTTC.

This chain uses TRBV7-3 with TRBJ2-3; 8 nucleotides line up with TRBD2. Trimming removed 3 bases from V and 3 bases from J; junction bases left unmatched: 5. Germline CDR1 is SGHTA and CDR2 is FQGTGA. This CDR3 comprises 15 residues. CDR3 nucleotides: TGTGCCAGCAGCTTTGGAGCGGGGGAGACAGATACGCAGTATTTT. The encoded protein is CASSFGAGETDTQYF.

The chain recombines TRBV11-2 with TRBJ1-2, with 7 bases identical to TRBD1. The J segment lost 0 bases and the V segment lost 5 bases, leaving 6 bases of the junction unmatched. Germline CDR1 and CDR2: SGHAT and FQNNGV. The CDR3 covers 15 residues. CDR3 sequence (DNA): TGTGCCAGCAGCCTGGGACAGCCAGCTAACTATGGCTACACCTTC. It specifies CASSLGQPANYGYTF. The variable domain in full, with the rest retrieved from reference TRBV11-2 and TRBJ1-2, is EAGVAQSPRYKIIEKRQSVAFWCNPISGHATLYWYQQILGQGPKLLIQFQNNGVVDDSQLPKDRFSAERLKGVDSTLKIQPAKLEDSAVYLCASSLGQPANYGYTFGSGTRLTVV.

As DNA, the CDR3 is TGTGCCAGCAGTTACTCGATTGGGACAGGGACCTACGAGCAGTACTTC. Its protein product is CASSYSIGTGTYEQYF. The chain couples TRBV6-5 to TRBJ2-7; 9 bases fit TRBD1. The CDR3 is made up of 16 amino acids. Germline-derived CDR1 and CDR2 are MNHEY and SVGAGI. V shed 0 bases, J shed 2 bases, and the junction held 5 bases outside the gene matches.

The rearrangement joins TRBV19 to TRBJ2-5, with 10 bases aligning to TRBD1. The CDR3 spans 14 residues. V lost 3 bases and J lost 4; bases outside the gene matches: 2. Looked up from germline, CDR1 is LNHDA and CDR2 is SQIVND (reference sequence). CDR3 DNA: TGTGCCAGTAGTATTGGGACAGGGGCAGAGACCCAGTACTTC. This translates into CASSIGTGAETQYF.

The chain uses TRBV7-8 and TRBJ1-3; D unclear. Deletions cut 0 bases from V and 2 bases from J, with 11 bases between. This CDR3 spans 16 amino acids. Germline V gives CDR1 SGHVS, CDR2 FQNEAQ. The CDR3 nucleotides read TGTGCCAGCAGCTTAGCCTGGGTGGGAGCTGGAAACACCATATATTTT. Protein sequence: CASSLAWVGAGNTIYF.

This chain uses TRBV5-1 with TRBJ2-7; 7 nucleotides agree with TRBD1. This CDR3 has 15 residues. CDR1 and CDR2 (germline): SGHRS, YFSETQ. The V gene end was trimmed by 4 bases and the J gene end by 4 bases; junction bases not matched to a gene: 11. The CDR3 sequence is CASSQTGQQEYEQYF. Written as DNA, the CDR3 is TGCGCCAGCAGCCAGACGGGACAGCAGGAATACGAGCAGTACTTC.

This clone was detected only a few times. The chain is built from TRBV6-1 and TRBJ1-6; the D gene is possibly TRBD1 (5 bases). Germline CDR1 is MNHNS and CDR2 is SASEGT. This CDR3 is built from 16 residues. V dropped 0 bases and J dropped 4 bases, with 10 bases sitting between them. The CDR3 bases are TGTGCCAGCAGTGAAGCAGGGGCCTGGTATAATTCACCCCTCCACTTT. Translated, it gives CASSEAGAWYNSPLHF.

The chain combines TRBV7-2 with TRBJ2-7; the D gene is possibly TRBD2 (6 bases). The CDR3 contains 15 residues. Germline V gene sequence: CDR1 SGHTA, CDR2 FQGNSA. The V end lost 1 base, the J end lost 1 base, and 11 bases lay between the germline ends. The chain's CDR3 is CASSLDGDFSYEQYF. For the CDR3, the DNA is TGTGCCAGCAGCTTAGACGGGGACTTTTCCTACGAGCAGTACTTC.

This clone was picked up one time. At one end, the junction sequence differs from germline, possibly due to a read error. The V and J genes are TRBV7-7 and TRBJ1-1; D possibly corresponds to TRBD1 (6 bases). The CDR3 contains 13 residues. Per the germline V gene, CDR1 is SSHAT and CDR2 is FNYEAQ (reference sequence). The CDR3 nucleotides read TGTGCTAGCAGCTACAACAGGGCTCCTGAAGCTTTCTTT. Amino acid sequence: CASSYNRAPEAFF.

The V gene is TRBV27, the J gene TRBJ1-1; weak D call: TRBD1 (5 bases). The CDR3 extends over 14 amino acids. Trimming pared 5 bases from V and 5 bases from J, leaving 15 bases between. Germline-derived CDR1 and CDR2 are MNHEY and SMNVEV (reference sequence). In nucleotides, the CDR3 is TGTGCCAGCAGTGTTCAGGGATGGAATACTGAAGCTTTCTTT. It encodes CASSVQGWNTEAFF.

This clone was detected only once. The V call is TRBV15, the J call TRBJ2-3, with 7 bases aligning to TRBD1. Germline V gene data show CDR1 as LNHNV and CDR2 as YYDKDF (reference sequence). CDR3 length: 15 residues. With V trimmed by 6 bases and J by 2 bases, 8 bases remained unmatched. The CDR3 is CATSGYRGLTDTQYF. The CDR3 DNA sequence: TGTGCCACCAGTGGATACAGGGGTCTCACAGATACGCAGTATTTT.

The chain links TRBV5-6 to TRBJ2-5, with 7 bases identical to TRBD2. Trimming at V came to 3 bases and at J to 5 bases, leaving 10 bases not matched to a gene. The CDR3 has 15 amino acids. The germline CDR1 and CDR2 sequences are SGHDT and YYEEEE. In DNA, the CDR3 is TGTGCCAGCAGCTGGGGGGGTAGCCGGGAGGAGACCCAGTACTTC. It codes for CASSWGGSREETQYF.

V usage is TRBV5-6 and J usage is TRBJ2-7, with a possible D match to TRBD1 (5 bases). The CDR3 totals 14 residues. From germline, CDR1 is SGHDT and CDR2 YYEEEE. Trimming shortened V by 4 bases and J by 3 bases, and 14 bases separated the two germline ends. The CDR3 region has the DNA TGTGCCAGCAGCACCAGGGTGAAGTTCTACGAGCAGTACTTC. It codes for CASSTRVKFYEQYF.

This chain connects TRBV10-3 to TRBJ2-1, with 8 bases fitting TRBD2. Germline trimming cut 6 bases from V and 3 bases from J; bases unmatched to any gene: 4. The CDR3 is made up of 14 amino acids. Germline CDR1 ENHRY, CDR2 SYGVKD. For the CDR3, the DNA is TGTGCCATCAGGGAAGCGGGAGACTACAATGAGCAGTTCTTC. Translating gives CAIREAGDYNEQFF.

The V and J genes are TRBV5-3 and TRBJ2-3; 9 bases are shared with TRBD1. TRBV5-3 is an ORF for which the function is uncertain. After removal of 0 bases from V and 4 bases from J, the junction contained 6 bases not matched to a gene. The CDR3 spans 16 residues. The CDR3 region has the DNA TGTGCCAGAAGCTTGGGTAGTCGACAGGGGGCAGATACGCAGTATTTT. Residues: CARSLGSRQGADTQYF.

This clone was picked up a small number of times. The chain is built from TRBV6-5 and TRBJ2-1; tentative D call: TRBD2 (6 bases). V lost 5 bases and J 4 bases, leaving 15 bases between the germline ends. Germline V gene data show CDR1 as MNHEY and CDR2 as SVGAGI. This CDR3 has 15 amino acids. The CDR3 protein is CASSLASADYNEQFF. As DNA, the CDR3 is TGTGCCAGCAGTCTGGCTAGCGCGGATTACAATGAGCAGTTCTTC.

The chain employs TRBV5-1 and TRBJ2-3; D may be TRBD1 (6 bases). V lost 4 bases, J lost 4 bases, and 16 bases lay in between. CDR3 length: 15 residues. Per germline, CDR1 SGHRS and CDR2 YFSETQ. The CDR3 sequence is CASSPPDSFADTQYF. The CDR3 coding sequence is TGCGCCAGCAGCCCCCCGGACAGTTTTGCAGATACGCAGTATTTT.

The genes are TRBV27 and TRBJ1-2; D unclear. CDR1 and CDR2 (germline): MNHEY, SMNVEV (reference sequence). CDR3 size: 14 residues. V was trimmed by 3 bases and J by 7 bases, leaving 15 bases between them. Here the CDR3 DNA reads TGTGCCAGCAGTTTCGCCCCGGAGGGTATTGGCTACACCTTC. Translating it yields CASSFAPEGIGYTF.

V and J are TRBV30 and TRBJ2-7; unclear D gene. The CDR3 covers 12 residues. The V and J ends lost 3 bases and 1 base respectively, with 7 bases between them. Per the germline V gene, CDR1 is GTSNPN and CDR2 is SVGIG (reference sequence). The CDR3 nucleotides read TGTGCCTGGAGCGCAGAATCCTACGAGCAGTACTTC. Translation: CAWSAESYEQYF.

V is TRBV15 and J is TRBJ2-7, with D tentatively TRBD2 (5 bases). Germline V gene data show CDR1 as LNHNV and CDR2 as YYDKDF (reference sequence). The CDR3 is 13 amino acids. Trimming left V 3 bases short and J 3 bases short, with 9 bases between. The CDR3 DNA sequence: TGTGCCACCAGCAGGGGAGCCCTCTACGAGCAGTACTTC. Translating it yields CATSRGALYEQYF.

The rearrangement links TRBV6-1 to TRBJ1-1, with TRBD1 as a possible D gene (5 bases). Between the trimmed V and J ends, which lost 4 bases and 1 base, there was a span of 7 bases. Germline CDR1 is MNHNS and CDR2 is SASEGT. The CDR3 runs 13 residues. DNA for the CDR3: TGTGCCAGCAGTGTAAGGGGGAACACTGAAGCTTTCTTT. Its translation: CASSVRGNTEAFF.

J is TRBJ1-2 and V is TRBV9; the match to TRBD1 covers 7 bases. The CDR3 runs to 15 residues. Per germline, CDR1 SGDLS and CDR2 YYNGEE. The junction had 5 bases not matched to a gene; V was cut back by 3 bases and J by 0 bases. This CDR3 is CASSALQGPNYGYTF. The CDR3 region has the DNA TGTGCCAGCAGCGCCCTACAGGGGCCTAACTATGGCTACACCTTC. The complete variable domain, with remaining parts taken from reference TRBV9 and TRBJ1-2, reads DSGVTQTPKHLITATGQRVTLRCSPRSGDLSVYWYQQSLDQGLQFLIQYYNGEERAKGNILERFSAQQFPDLHSELNLSSLELGDSALYFCASSALQGPNYGYTFGSGTRLTVV.

This chain connects TRBV30 to TRBJ2-2; D unclear. Germline-derived CDR1 and CDR2 are GTSNPN and SVGIG (reference sequence). Trimming cost V 7 bases and J 4 bases, with 4 bases left between them. The CDR3 sequence is 10 residues long. The CDR3 DNA is TGTGCCTCAGGCACCGGGGAGCTGTTTTTT. Its protein product is CASGTGELFF.

This chain joins TRBV5-1 and TRBJ2-2; perhaps TRBD1 as D (6 bases). Trimming shortened V by 3 bases and J by 2 bases, and 14 bases separated the two germline ends. Per germline, CDR1 SGHRS and CDR2 YFSETQ. The CDR3 is made up of 16 amino acids. This chain's CDR3 is CASSWWTVGNTGELFF. The CDR3 nucleotides are TGCGCCAGCAGCTGGTGGACAGTAGGTAACACCGGGGAGCTGTTTTTT.

This chain connects TRBV5-1 to TRBJ2-5; TRBD2 is a possible D gene (5 bases). The CDR3 spans 15 residues. Germline V gene sequence: CDR1 SGHRS, CDR2 YFSETQ. Trimming took off 1 base at V and 2 bases at J, with 12 bases between the two ends. This CDR3 reads CASSLRVASQETQYF. The CDR3 DNA reads TGCGCCAGCAGCTTGAGGGTAGCGAGTCAAGAGACCCAGTACTTC.

The chain employs TRBV19 and TRBJ1-5; TRBD1 might be the D (6 bases). The CDR3 covers 15 residues. Trimming removed 1 base from V and 7 bases from J, with 14 bases in between. CDR1 and CDR2 from the germline V gene are LNHDA and SQIVND (reference sequence). This chain's CDR3 is CASSIAPTGKQPQHF. CDR3 DNA sequence: TGTGCCAGTAGTATAGCCCCCACAGGGAAGCAGCCCCAGCATTTT.